The 8 T cell receptor beta chains below were found in one sample sequenced in a study of blood T cell repertoires in COVID-19. Method: immunoSEQ multiplex PCR; TCRdb's copy keeps in-frame clones and lacks some. This repertoire shows approximately 150,000 clones, roughly four fifths found once; its top ten account for roughly 2.2%. The sample comprised PBMCs or T cells enriched from blood (not recorded which). The origin of the receptors is a man in his forties with acute COVID-19.

The chain links TRBV5-1 to TRBJ2-7; possible D gene TRBD1, 6 bases. The CDR3 is 14 residues long. The germline V gene has CDR1 SGHRS and CDR2 YFSETQ. V shed 2 bases and J shed 5 bases, with 14 bases lying between them. Written as DNA, the CDR3 is TGCGCCAGCAGCTTCCGACAGGAGGTCGACGAGCAGTACTTC. As protein: CASSFRQEVDEQYF. Based on the CDR3 plus reference TRBV5-1 and TRBJ2-7, the full variable domain is KAGVTQTPRYLIKTRGQQVTLSCSPISGHRSVSWYQQTPGQGLQFLFEYFSETQRNKGNFPGRFSGRQFSNSRSEMNVSTLELGDSALYLCASSFRQEVDEQYFGPGTRLTVT.

The chain employs TRBV7-9 and TRBJ2-3, with a possible D match to TRBD2 (7 bases). CDR3 length: 16 amino acids. Germline values: CDR1 SEHNR, CDR2 FQNEAQ (reference sequence). V shed 2 bases and J shed 4 bases, with 16 bases lying between them. The CDR3 loop is CASSLRLGGEPDTQYF. CDR3 nucleotide sequence: TGTGCCAGCAGCTTACGGTTAGGGGGGGAGCCAGATACGCAGTATTTT.

This chain connects TRBV6-2 or TRBV6-3 to TRBJ2-7; 8 bases fit TRBD1. Germline V gene sequence: CDR1 MNHEY, CDR2 SVGEGT. Trimming cost V 6 bases and J 3 bases; bases outside gene matches: 7. The CDR3 sequence is 14 residues long. CDR3 region: CASSLRTGYYEQYF. The CDR3 region has the DNA TGTGCCAGCAGCCTAAGGACAGGGTACTACGAGCAGTACTTC.

Only a few counts were recorded for this clone. The chain couples TRBV10-3 to TRBJ2-7, with D perhaps TRBD1 (6 bases). This CDR3 contains 13 residues. Trimming left V 4 bases short and J 2 bases short, with 9 bases between. Germline V gives CDR1 ENHRY, CDR2 SYGVKD. The CDR3: CAISVQGPYEQYF. In nucleotides, the CDR3 is TGTGCCATCAGTGTCCAGGGGCCCTACGAGCAGTACTTC.

This clone was picked up many times. The chain carries TRBV6-1 and TRBJ1-6; TRBD1 agrees at 10 bases. Germline-derived CDR1 and CDR2 are MNHNS and SASEGT. The CDR3 contains 15 residues. The V gene end was trimmed by 1 base and the J gene end by 10 bases; junction bases not matched to a gene: 4. The CDR3 loop reads CASSEEGTGVSPLHF. The CDR3 DNA follows: TGTGCCAGCAGTGAAGAGGGGACAGGGGTCTCACCCCTCCACTTT.

The genes are TRBV24-1 and TRBJ2-2, with D possibly being TRBD2 (5 bases). The CDR3 has 15 residues. CDR1 and CDR2 (germline): KGHDR, SFDVKD. Trimming removed 3 bases from V and 5 bases from J, with 12 bases in between. The CDR3 sequence is CATSDPRTDTGELFF. The CDR3 DNA reads TGTGCCACCAGTGATCCTAGGACTGATACCGGGGAGCTGTTTTTT.

V is TRBV21-1 and J is TRBJ1-4; the table's D call TRBD1 went unverified against the DNA. TRBV21-1 is described as a pseudogene. CDR3 length: 19 residues. In DNA form, the CDR3 reads TGTGCCAGCAGCCCGGTTCAAGGGGGTAGGGGATCAACTAATGAAAAACTGTTTTTT. It specifies CASSPVQGGRGSTNEKLFF.

The J gene is TRBJ2-3, the V gene TRBV10-3; TRBD2 matches 7 bases. CDR1 is ENHRY and CDR2 is SYGVKD in the germline V gene. The CDR3 runs 14 residues. V shed 2 bases, J shed 11 bases, and the junction held 10 bases outside the gene matches. CDR3 loop: CAISETSDPLLQYF. CDR3 coding DNA: TGTGCCATCAGTGAGACTAGCGACCCATTGCTGCAGTATTTT.